This T cell receptor beta chain comes out of a study of early stage breast cancer tumors. Profiled with immunoSEQ multiplex PCR; TCRdb holds only in-frame clones, not every one. In the table there are fewer than 70,000 clones, about 80% of which are singletons. Sequenced: blood. The clonotype originates from a person younger than 45 with breast cancer.

As DNA, the CDR3 is TGCGCCAGCAGCCAAGGGGGCTCGGGGCGCCTGAACTATGGCTACACCTTC. Amino acid sequence: CASSQGGSGRLNYGYTF. The chain recombines TRBV4-3 with TRBJ1-2; possible D gene TRBD1, 5 bases. Germline V lookup: CDR1 LGHNA, CDR2 YSLEER. The V end lost 1 base, the J end lost 2 bases, and 17 bases lay between the germline ends. CDR3 length: 17 amino acids.